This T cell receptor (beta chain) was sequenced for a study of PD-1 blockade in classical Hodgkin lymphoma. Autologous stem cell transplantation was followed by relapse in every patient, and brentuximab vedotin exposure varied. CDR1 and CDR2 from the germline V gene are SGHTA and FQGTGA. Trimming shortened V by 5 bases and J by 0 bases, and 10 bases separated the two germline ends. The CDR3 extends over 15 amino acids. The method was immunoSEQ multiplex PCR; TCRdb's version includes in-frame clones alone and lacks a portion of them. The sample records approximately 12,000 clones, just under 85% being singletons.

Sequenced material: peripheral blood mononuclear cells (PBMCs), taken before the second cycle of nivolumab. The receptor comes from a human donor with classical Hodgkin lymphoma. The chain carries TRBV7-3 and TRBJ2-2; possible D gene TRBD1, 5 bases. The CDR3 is CASSQGGANTGELFF. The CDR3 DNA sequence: TGTGCCAGCAGCCAGGGTGGGGCGAACACCGGGGAGCTGTTTTTT.